This T cell receptor (beta chain) was obtained from a study of T cells after yellow fever vaccination. Study at large: Fractions of low cell number were prepared using SMART-Seq v4 Ultra Low Input.

Only a few counts were recorded for this clonotype. The antigen is unknown. TCR cDNA was made by 5'RACE template switching, adding a universal primer site and UMIs. TCRdb re-called the 5' RACE reads with MiXCR, one entry per CDR3 protein. The table lists about 240,000 distinct CDR3 sequences, over 3% of them singletons. Broader study findings: Most clones from primary vaccination were detected again post-booster (around 95% CD4, roughly 91% CD8). Researchers cautioned that FACS-sorted repertoires could harbor abundant clonotypes contaminating from the bulk population.

CDR3 size: 17 residues. V was pared by 5 bases and J by 0 bases, with 16 bases between. The chain links TRBV12-3 or TRBV12-4 to TRBJ1-4, with D unresolved. The receptor was derived from a man aged 18 to 29 who received the YFV17D yellow fever vaccine. Sequencing was performed on PBMCs, taken 15 days after the yellow fever booster vaccination. The CDR3 reads CASSPGGSASTNEKLFF. DNA of the CDR3: TGTGCCAGCAGTCCGGGAGGTTCAGCTTCAACTAATGAAAAACTGTTTTTT.